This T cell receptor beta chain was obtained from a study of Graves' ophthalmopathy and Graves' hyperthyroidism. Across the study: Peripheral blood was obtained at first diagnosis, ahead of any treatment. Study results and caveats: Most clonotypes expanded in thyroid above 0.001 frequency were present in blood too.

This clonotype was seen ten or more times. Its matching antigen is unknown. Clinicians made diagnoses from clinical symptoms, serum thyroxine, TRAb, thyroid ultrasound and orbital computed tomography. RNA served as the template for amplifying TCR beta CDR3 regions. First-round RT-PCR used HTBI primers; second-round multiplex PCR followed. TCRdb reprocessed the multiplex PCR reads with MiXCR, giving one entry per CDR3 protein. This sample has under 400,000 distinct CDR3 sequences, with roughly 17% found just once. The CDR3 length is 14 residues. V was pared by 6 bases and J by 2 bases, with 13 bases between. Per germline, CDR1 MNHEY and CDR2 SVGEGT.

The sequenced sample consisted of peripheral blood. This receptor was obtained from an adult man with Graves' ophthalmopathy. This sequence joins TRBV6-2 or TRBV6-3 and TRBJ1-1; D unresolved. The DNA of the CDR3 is TGTGCCAGCAGGCGGGAGGGCCCAAACACTGAAGCTTTCTTT. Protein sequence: CASRREGPNTEAFF.